The 21 T cell receptor beta chains below were found in one sample sequenced in a study of CD8 T cells in ankylosing spondylitis. TCRdb independently ran MiXCR on the 5' RACE reads; one entry per CDR3 protein. The table shows hundreds of thousands of distinct CDR3 sequences, with roughly 20% occurring only once. The sequencing input was blood, either unsorted or a sorted T cell fraction (not recorded which). The receptors shown here come from a male donor with ankylosing spondylitis or in good health (not recorded which).

This clonotype was observed a single time. The chain carries TRBV20-1 and TRBJ2-7, with 7 bases that match TRBD1. CDR3 size: 15 residues. The V and J ends lost 2 bases and 6 bases, in that order; junction bases with no gene match: 13. Germline V lookup: CDR1 DFQATT, CDR2 SNEGSKA (reference sequence). The CDR3 spells CSARPGTAHSAEQYV. The CDR3 DNA sequence: TGCAGTGCTAGACCGGGGACAGCCCATTCCGCCGAGCAGTACGTC.

This clonotype was seen repeatedly, ten times or more. J is TRBJ2-1 and V is TRBV29-1, with a tentative D call TRBD2 (6 bases). The CDR3 has 13 residues. CDR1 is SQVTM and CDR2 is ANQGSEA in the germline V gene. V gave up 4 bases and J gave up 6 bases, with 13 bases separating them. The CDR3 coding sequence is TGCAGCGTTGGGCGGGGTTCTATCAATGAGCAGTTCTTC. This translates into CSVGRGSINEQFF.

This rearrangement joins TRBV20-1 to TRBJ2-1; 11 nucleotides agree with TRBD1. Germline trimming cut 4 bases from V and 3 bases from J; bases unmatched to any gene: 2. Germline assignment: CDR1 DFQATT and CDR2 SNEGSKA (reference sequence). This CDR3 is built from 14 residues. CDR3 DNA: TGCAGTGCTACCGGGACAGGGGGCTACAATGAGCAGTTCTTC. Translating it yields CSATGTGGYNEQFF.

This clonotype has more than one count but fewer than ten. This chain joins TRBV5-1 and TRBJ1-1; D is unclear. Trimming shortened V by 4 bases and J by 6 bases, and 19 bases separated the two germline ends. Germline CDR1 SGHRS, CDR2 YFSETQ. The CDR3 runs to 15 residues. The CDR3 loop is CASSLRAGGGAEAFF. In DNA form, the CDR3 reads TGCGCCAGCAGCCTTAGGGCGGGAGGTGGGGCTGAAGCTTTCTTT.

The V gene is TRBV29-1, the J gene TRBJ2-1, with 7 bases identical to TRBD2. The CDR3 loop spans 13 amino acids. V trimming: 5 bases; J trimming: 5 bases; junction bases outside the gene matches: 6. CDR1 and CDR2 from the germline V gene are SQVTM and ANQGSEA. Written as DNA, the CDR3 is TGCAGCGTTTCTAGCGGCAACCACAATGAGCAGTTCTTC. It yields the protein CSVSSGNHNEQFF.

The chain uses TRBV10-3 and TRBJ1-2; D gene uncertain. This CDR3 contains 15 residues. CDR1 and CDR2 from the germline V gene are ENHRY and SYGVKD. Trimming took 3 bases from V and 0 from J, leaving 11 bases between them. The CDR3 DNA reads as TGTGCCATCAGTGACCGGGAGGCCTCTAACTATGGCTACACCTTC. Amino acid sequence: CAISDREASNYGYTF.

This clonotype occurred a few times. This chain joins TRBV20-1 and TRBJ2-7; D is possibly TRBD1 (5 bases). CDR1 is DFQATT, CDR2 SNEGSKA, per germline (reference sequence). The CDR3 spans 13 residues. V was trimmed by 0 bases and J by 3 bases, leaving 9 bases between them. The CDR3 sequence is CSAREPGHYEQYV. CDR3 DNA sequence: TGCAGTGCTAGAGAACCAGGGCACTACGAGCAGTACGTC.

This clonotype was detected only a few times. The chain recombines TRBV28 with TRBJ1-3, with D unresolved. The germline gives CDR1 MDHEN, CDR2 SYDVKM. The ends were cut back, 11 bases at V and 0 bases at J, with 8 bases in the middle. This CDR3 is 12 amino acids long. The CDR3 is CASPSSGNTIYF. In DNA form, the CDR3 reads TGTGCCTCCCCCAGCTCTGGAAACACCATATATTTT.

This chain uses TRBV11-2 with TRBJ2-5; 8 bases fit TRBD1. The trim removed 0 bases at V and 5 bases at J, leaving 5 bases unmatched. Germline CDR1 is SGHAT and CDR2 is FQNNGV. The CDR3 contains 15 residues. The CDR3 DNA is TGTGCCAGCAGCTTAGACCGCAGGGGGCAGGAGACCCAGTACTTC. Amino acids: CASSLDRRGQETQYF.

This clonotype has just a few counts. The rearrangement joins TRBV12-3 or TRBV12-4 to TRBJ1-2, with D uncertain. This CDR3 has 13 residues. V was clipped by 7 bases and J by 4 bases, with 13 bases between them. The CDR3 reads CASTVSGSYGYTF. DNA of the CDR3: TGTGCCAGCACTGTTTCGGGGAGCTATGGCTACACCTTC.

A few counts support this clonotype. The V gene is TRBV5-1, the J gene TRBJ1-2; 7 bases are a match to TRBD1. The CDR3 sequence is 13 residues long. Trimming removed 3 bases from V and 7 bases from J; junction bases left unmatched: 6. Germline CDR1 SGHRS, CDR2 YFSETQ. The CDR3 DNA reads TGCGCCAGCAGCTCTCAAGGGGGCAGTGGCTACACCTTC. Its protein product is CASSSQGGSGYTF.

The V gene is TRBV29-1, the J gene TRBJ1-5; tentatively, D is TRBD1 (5 bases). Germline V gives CDR1 SQVTM, CDR2 ANQGSEA. This CDR3 has 15 amino acids. V dropped 4 bases and J dropped 0 bases, with 13 bases sitting between them. In DNA, the CDR3 is TGCAGCGTTGCAGAGGGGAGCAATAGCAATCAGCCCCAGCATTTT. It encodes CSVAEGSNSNQPQHF.

The chain links TRBV29-1 to TRBJ2-3, with D possibly being TRBD2 (6 bases). Deletions cut 6 bases from V and 8 bases from J, with 15 bases between. The CDR3 length is 12 residues. Per germline, CDR1 SQVTM and CDR2 ANQGSEA. This CDR3 is CSVRGLEGTQYF. The CDR3 DNA is TGCAGCGTGAGGGGACTGGAGGGTACGCAGTATTTT.

The V and J genes are TRBV11-2 and TRBJ2-4; 7 bases are a match to TRBD2. In germline, CDR1 is SGHAT, CDR2 FQNNGV. The V gene end was trimmed by 0 bases and the J gene end by 8 bases; junction bases not matched to a gene: 7. This CDR3 contains 15 residues. DNA of the CDR3: TGTGCCAGCAGCTTAGAGGGCCACCGGGGGGACATTCAGTACTTC. Translation: CASSLEGHRGDIQYF.

This sequence joins TRBV5-1 and TRBJ2-1, with 7 bases identical to TRBD2. V trimming: 0 bases; J trimming: 2 bases; junction bases outside the gene matches: 8. The CDR3 is 17 amino acids. Germline V gene sequence: CDR1 SGHRS, CDR2 YFSETQ. The CDR3 coding sequence is TGCGCCAGCAGCTTGGGCCTACTAGCGCCCACCTACAATGAGCAGTTCTTC. Protein sequence: CASSLGLLAPTYNEQFF.

This clonotype has only a few counts. V and J are TRBV11-2 and TRBJ2-5; no reliable D call. Deletions cut 0 bases from V and 4 bases from J, with 6 bases between. Germline values: CDR1 SGHAT, CDR2 FQNNGV. The length of the CDR3 is 13 residues. CDR3 in DNA: TGTGCCAGCAGCTTAGAGTTTGGAGAGACCCAGTACTTC. Translation: CASSLEFGETQYF.

This clonotype turned up a few times. The chain combines TRBV3-1 with TRBJ2-2; 12 bases are shared with TRBD2. The germline V gene encodes CDR1 LGHDT and CDR2 YNNKEL (reference sequence). This CDR3 has 14 residues. The ends lost 4 bases at V and 7 bases at J; junction bases unmatched: 1. The CDR3 loop is CASSLLAGGGELFF. The DNA of the CDR3 is TGTGCCAGCAGCCTACTAGCGGGGGGCGGGGAGCTGTTTTTT.

There are a few counts of this clonotype. The chain combines TRBV5-1 with TRBJ1-1, with 9 nucleotides matching TRBD1. J gave up 4 bases and V 0 bases, and 13 bases lay outside the gene matches. CDR1 and CDR2 from the germline V gene are SGHRS and YFSETQ. This CDR3 is 18 amino acids long. The CDR3 spells CASSLGGSGLQGATEAFF. Here the CDR3 DNA reads TGCGCCAGCAGCTTGGGGGGAAGTGGGTTACAGGGGGCCACTGAAGCTTTCTTT.

This clonotype was counted ten times or more. The V and J genes are TRBV7-3 and TRBJ2-1, with 9 bases identical to TRBD2. Germline V gene data show CDR1 as SGHTA and CDR2 as FQGTGA. The CDR3 is 15 amino acids. Trimming took 5 bases from V and 3 from J; bases not matched to a gene: 5. The CDR3 protein is CASSLSSGSYNEQFF. The CDR3 DNA is TGTGCCAGCAGCCTAAGTAGCGGGAGCTACAATGAGCAGTTCTTC.

This clonotype was detected a few times. The CDR3 region has the DNA TGTGCCAGCAAGGAGGGGAACTATGGCTACACCTTC. This sequence encodes CASKEGNYGYTF. This chain links TRBV2 with TRBJ1-2, with D possibly matching TRBD1 (5 bases). Deletions cut 7 bases from V and 2 bases from J, with 8 bases between. Germline CDR1 reads SNHLY; CDR2 reads FYNNEI. This CDR3 comprises 12 residues.

This clonotype has only a few counts. V is TRBV24-1 and J is TRBJ2-1; D ambiguous. Trimming pared 4 bases from V and 5 bases from J, leaving 17 bases between. Germline CDR1 KGHDR, CDR2 SFDVKD. The CDR3 has 16 residues. CDR3 protein: CATSDPSAGNNNEQFF. Written as DNA, the CDR3 is TGTGCCACCAGTGACCCTAGTGCCGGAAACAACAATGAGCAGTTCTTC.